The source of this T cell receptor (beta chain) is a study of OX40 agonist ivuxolimab in advanced cancers. This CDR3 is built from 13 residues. Trimming took 6 bases from V and 0 from J, leaving 7 bases between them. The germline gives CDR1 MGHDK, CDR2 SYGVNS. Some clones are missing from TCRdb's copy, which holds only in-frame ones; the method was immunoSEQ multiplex PCR. The sample holds over 150,000 clones, roughly 94% seen once. The sequencing here drew on CD4+ or CD8+ T cells sorted from blood, taken in a trial of the OX40 agonist ivuxolimab. The chain recombines TRBV25-1 with TRBJ2-3; no firm D call. The sequence came from an adult with an advanced solid tumor such as melanoma, head and neck, liver or kidney cancer. CDR3 sequence reads: CASSHVSTDTQYF. CDR3 sequence (DNA): TGTGCCAGCAGCCATGTTAGCACAGATACGCAGTATTTT.